Following are 7 T cell receptor beta chains from one sample sequenced in a study of T cell changes during pregnancy in multiple sclerosis. Here immunoSEQ multiplex PCR was the method, and the copy in TCRdb shows in-frame clones only, minus some. The table records 40,000 to 50,000 clones, about 91% of them present only once. The sequences come from CD8+ T cells from peripheral blood mononuclear cells, collected after pregnancy. The source is a female donor with multiple sclerosis, enrolled in a pregnancy study.

CDR3 nucleotide sequence: TGCGCCACCCAAGAAGAGGGGGGGGACACTGAAGCTTTCTTT. It translates to CATQEEGGDTEAFF. The chain is built from TRBV5-1 and TRBJ1-1; a possible D gene is TRBD1 (6 bases). Germline CDR1 is SGHRS and CDR2 is YFSETQ. This CDR3 is 14 amino acids long. V was shortened by 9 bases and J by 3 bases, with 18 bases between the two germline ends. The whole variable domain, filled in from reference TRBV5-1 and TRBJ1-1, reads KAGVTQTPRYLIKTRGQQVTLSCSPISGHRSVSWYQQTPGQGLQFLFEYFSETQRNKGNFPGRFSGRQFSNSRSEMNVSTLELGDSALYLCATQEEGGDTEAFFGQGTRLTVV.

This clone was counted a single time. CDR3 amino acids: CASSQVSGNTEAFF. The CDR3 DNA reads as TGCGCCAGCAGCCAGGTTTCGGGGAACACTGAAGCTTTCTTT. V is TRBV4-1 and J is TRBJ1-1; D remains ambiguous. Germline loops: CDR1 MGHRA, CDR2 YSYEKL. CDR3 length: 14 amino acids. V lost 3 bases, J lost 1 base, and 9 bases lay in between.

This clone was counted once. J is TRBJ2-1 and V is TRBV10-2; 12 bases line up with TRBD2. Germline CDR1 and CDR2: WSHSY and SAAADI. The CDR3 runs 16 residues. Unmatched junction bases numbered 7, after V lost 3 bases and J lost 7 bases. This CDR3 reads CASSEDGLAGLNEQFF. The CDR3 DNA reads as TGCGCCAGCAGTGAAGATGGACTAGCGGGACTAAATGAGCAGTTCTTC.

DNA of the CDR3: TGCAGTGTAGGGAGGTACAATGAGCAGTTCTTC. Translation gives CSVGRYNEQFF. The rearrangement links TRBV20-1 to TRBJ2-1, with D tentatively TRBD2 (6 bases). V was trimmed by 7 bases and J by 4 bases, leaving 8 bases between them. The germline V gene has CDR1 DFQATT and CDR2 SNEGSKA (reference sequence). This CDR3 contains 11 residues.

The chain combines TRBV2 with TRBJ1-5, with D perhaps matching TRBD1 (5 bases). CDR1 and CDR2 from the germline V gene are SNHLY and FYNNEI. The CDR3 totals 17 residues. V was shortened by 7 bases and J by 1 base, with 20 bases between the two germline ends. The CDR3 region is CASTGGASGISNQPQHF. Here the CDR3 DNA reads TGTGCCAGCACCGGAGGGGCGTCTGGGATAAGCAATCAGCCCCAGCATTTT.

The rearrangement joins TRBV6-1 to TRBJ1-2; TRBD1 matches 11 bases. This CDR3 is 14 amino acids long. Looked up from germline, CDR1 is MNHNS and CDR2 is SASEGT. Trimming removed 8 bases from V and 3 bases from J; junction bases left unmatched: 5. This CDR3 reads CASLGTGGDYGYTF. CDR3 coding DNA: TGTGCCAGCCTTGGGACAGGGGGAGACTATGGCTACACCTTC.

The chain uses TRBV18 and TRBJ2-5; 7 bases are a match to TRBD1. Germline loops: CDR1 KGHSH, CDR2 LQKENI. This CDR3 is 17 amino acids long. Trimming cost V 4 bases and J 5 bases; bases outside gene matches: 16. CDR3 nucleotide sequence: TGTGCCAGCTCACTTTTGATGGGACAGATGGCCTTGGAGACCCAGTACTTC. Its translation: CASSLLMGQMALETQYF.